The clone carrying this T cell receptor (beta chain) was counted only a few times. Antigen unknown. Trimming removed 0 bases at V and 10 bases at J, with 10 bases between. The CDR3 contains 12 residues. Per germline, CDR1 GTSNPN and CDR2 SVGIG (reference sequence). The sample belongs to a study of T cells in localized non-small cell lung cancer. Study-wide results and limits: Elevated blood T cell density was associated with longer overall survival.

This table comes from immunoSEQ multiplex PCR, and its TCRdb copy is limited to in-frame clones, with some not included. Among over a thousand clones, roughly 20% were seen once, and the ten largest hold about a sixth. The sequence came from a male donor aged 60 or over with stage III squamous cell lung carcinoma. The sequencing here drew on normal lung tissue next to the tumor, taken before any cancer treatment. The rearrangement links TRBV30 to TRBJ1-3; tentatively, D is TRBD1 (5 bases). The CDR3 spells CAWSVGGATIYF. The CDR3 DNA follows: TGTGCCTGGAGTGTAGGTGGGGCGACCATATATTTT. The full variable domain, with the rest looked up from reference TRBV30 and TRBJ1-3, is SQTIHQWPATLVQPVGSPLSLECTVEGTSNPNLYWYRQAAGRGLQLLFYSVGIGQISSEVPQNLSASRPQDRQFILSSKKLLLSDSGFYLCAWSVGGATIYFGEGSWLTVV.